The sample holds many counts of the clone carrying this T cell receptor (beta chain). Its specificity is not known. Each CDR3 protein is one row after TCRdb ran MiXCR on the 5' RACE reads. Of around 30,000 distinct CDR3 sequences in the sample, more than 5.5% were seen once. This sample was taken from a study of CD8 T cells in ankylosing spondylitis. Study-wide results and limits: The study looked at matched synovial fluid samples from ankylosing spondylitis patients. Disease-linked clones were reported to be significantly enriched there.

Germline V CDR1 and CDR2: LGHDT, YNNKEL (reference sequence). The V and J ends lost 4 bases and 4 bases respectively, with 13 bases between them. CDR3 length equals 15 residues. The sequenced material came from blood, either unsorted or a sorted T cell fraction (not recorded which). The sequence was obtained from a male donor with ankylosing spondylitis or in good health (not recorded which). The rearrangement joins TRBV3-1 to TRBJ2-2, with D possibly being TRBD1 (6 bases). The CDR3 DNA reads TGTGCCAGCAGCCGGGGGCGGGTAGGCACCGGGGAGCTGTTTTTT. Translated: CASSRGRVGTGELFF.